This entry lists 29 T cell receptor beta chains sequenced from one sample in a study of identical twins. TCRdb itself ran the 5' RACE reads through MiXCR, one entry per CDR3 protein. The sample contains about 260,000 distinct CDR3 sequences, approximately 7% of which appear only once. This sample was shared with a second study, whose subject was yellow fever vaccine responses in identical twins.

The specimen sequenced was memory (CD45RO+) T cells sorted from blood. The source of these receptors is a woman between 18 and 29 years old in good health.

This clonotype was picked up many times. This chain uses TRBV5-1 with TRBJ1-6; D is undetermined. The CDR3 covers 16 residues. Germline CDR1 is SGHRS and CDR2 is YFSETQ. V was clipped by 2 bases and J by 1 base, with 10 bases between them. The CDR3 DNA reads as TGCGCCAGCAGCTTCACAGCCTCTTCCTATAATTCACCCCTCCACTTT. Translated: CASSFTASSYNSPLHF.

This clonotype was recorded a few times. The V gene is TRBV27, the J gene TRBJ2-3, with unresolved D. Germline V CDR1 and CDR2: MNHEY, SMNVEV (reference sequence). V shed 4 bases and J shed 1 base, with 6 bases lying between them. The CDR3 length is 13 residues. The CDR3 nucleotides are TGTGCCAGCAGTTCATTCCGCACAGATACGCAGTATTTT. Translating it yields CASSSFRTDTQYF.

This clonotype was seen repeatedly, ten times or more. This chain connects TRBV2 to TRBJ2-7, with D unclear. V was pared by 1 base and J by 4 bases, with 11 bases between. The length of the CDR3 is 14 residues. The germline CDR1 and CDR2 sequences are SNHLY and FYNNEI. In nucleotides, the CDR3 is TGTGCCAGCAGTGAAGTAGTAGGGCAATACGAGCAGTACTTC. It yields the protein CASSEVVGQYEQYF.

In the case of this clonotype: This may be a read error: a much more frequent sequence differs by one nucleotide. The J gene is TRBJ2-2, the V gene TRBV7-3, with TRBD1 matching over 8 bases. In germline, CDR1 is SGHTA, CDR2 FQGTGA. There are 17 residues in the CDR3. The CDR3 region is CTSSPTPGTGRAGELFF. The CDR3 DNA reads as TGTACCAGCAGCCCGACCCCCGGGACAGGCCGCGCCGGGGAGCTGTTTTTT.

This clonotype was seen a few times. This chain joins TRBV19 and TRBJ2-1; 9 nucleotides line up with TRBD1. This CDR3 is 14 amino acids long. V shed 3 bases, J shed 9 bases, and the junction held 6 bases outside the gene matches. Looked up from germline, CDR1 is LNHDA and CDR2 is SQIVND (reference sequence). In DNA, the CDR3 is TGTGCCAGTAGTATTGACAGGGGGACGGGTGAGCAGTTCTTC. Translating gives CASSIDRGTGEQFF.

This chain joins TRBV3-1 and TRBJ2-2; weak D call: TRBD2 (6 bases). The CDR3 sequence is 17 residues long. Germline V gives CDR1 LGHDT, CDR2 YNNKEL (reference sequence). With 5 bases removed from V and 0 bases from J, the gap between germline ends came to 16 bases. The DNA of the CDR3 is TGTGCCAGCAGCGTACGACTAGTCCCTGCGAACACCGGGGAGCTGTTTTTT. This encodes CASSVRLVPANTGELFF.

This clonotype was found a few times. The rearrangement links TRBV20-1 to TRBJ2-7; D is unclear. Germline CDR1 reads DFQATT; CDR2 reads SNEGSKA (reference sequence). The CDR3 sequence is 14 residues long. Trimming pared 5 bases from V and 1 base from J, leaving 15 bases between. CDR3 sequence reads: CSASPDSDSYEQYV. Here the CDR3 DNA reads TGCAGTGCTTCACCAGATTCCGATTCCTACGAGCAGTACGTC.

Remarks on this clonotype: A much larger clonotype is one base distant, so this may be a read error. The chain carries TRBV7-2 and TRBJ2-1; perhaps TRBD1 as D (6 bases). The CDR3 loop spans 16 amino acids. Germline CDR1 and CDR2: SGHTA and FQGNSA. Here the CDR3 reads CDSSRRTDSSYNEQFF. For the CDR3, the DNA is TGTGACAGCAGCCGGAGGACGGACAGCTCCTACAATGAGCAGTTCTTC.

The genes are TRBV20-1 and TRBJ1-4, with a tentative D call TRBD1 (6 bases). CDR1 and CDR2 from the germline V gene are DFQATT and SNEGSKA (reference sequence). This CDR3 comprises 13 residues. V was pared by 2 bases and J by 5 bases, with 9 bases between. CDR3 coding DNA: TGCAGTGCTAGACGGACAGTCAATGAAAAACTGTTTTTT. This encodes CSARRTVNEKLFF.

This clonotype was observed many times. CDR3 region: CASSLEGPGGNGELFF. Here the CDR3 DNA reads TGCGCCAGCAGCTTGGAGGGGCCAGGAGGGAACGGGGAGCTGTTTTTT. The gene calls are TRBV5-1 and TRBJ2-2, with D tentatively TRBD2 (6 bases). The CDR3 sequence is 16 residues long. V was clipped by 0 bases and J by 7 bases, with 16 bases between them. CDR1 SGHRS and CDR2 YFSETQ come from the germline V gene.

This clonotype was observed a few times. V gene TRBV20-1 combines with J gene TRBJ2-1, with TRBD2 matching over 8 bases. The germline CDR1 and CDR2 sequences are DFQATT and SNEGSKA (reference sequence). With V trimmed by 5 bases and J by 2 bases, 8 bases remained unmatched. The CDR3 contains 15 residues. The CDR3 coding sequence is TGCAGTGCTTTCAGAGCGGGGGTAGCCTACAATGAGCAGTTCTTC. This sequence encodes CSAFRAGVAYNEQFF.

This clonotype was found a few times. The chain recombines TRBV28 with TRBJ2-1; D might be TRBD2 (5 bases). V was pared by 6 bases and J by 4 bases, with 16 bases between. CDR3 length: 15 residues. CDR1 and CDR2 (germline): MDHEN, SYDVKM. CDR3 sequence (DNA): TGTGCCAGCAGCCTCAAACTAGAGGGTTACAATGAGCAGTTCTTC. This codes for CASSLKLEGYNEQFF.

This clonotype was picked up many times. The rearrangement links TRBV5-6 to TRBJ2-1, with D perhaps TRBD1 or TRBD2 (5 bases each). The ends were cut back, 4 bases at V and 5 bases at J, with 13 bases in the middle. The CDR3 runs to 14 residues. Germline V gives CDR1 SGHDT, CDR2 YYEEEE. In DNA form, the CDR3 reads TGTGCCAGCAGCCTGAGGGGAGTCCACAATGAGCAGTTCTTC. Translation: CASSLRGVHNEQFF.

Notes on this clonotype: Just one base apart from a much larger clone, this may be a read error. The V and J genes are TRBV2 and TRBJ2-1; 16 bases fit TRBD2. Trimming took 4 bases from V and 7 from J; bases not matched to a gene: 13. Germline CDR1 reads SNHLY; CDR2 reads FYNNEI. CDR3 length equals 19 residues. The CDR3 loop reads CASSGGTSGGAGFRNEQFF. Written as DNA, the CDR3 is TGTGCCAGCAGTGGCGGGACTAGCGGGGGGGCTGGATTTAGGAATGAGCAGTTCTTC.

The V gene is TRBV7-3, the J gene TRBJ2-6; maybe TRBD1 (6 bases). Germline CDR1 is SGHTA and CDR2 is FQGTGA. Trimming took 8 bases from V and 0 from J, leaving 17 bases between them. The CDR3 totals 17 residues. The CDR3 coding sequence is TGTGCCAGCGTTCCGGGACACCTGAACTCTGGGGCCAACGTCCTGACTTTC. Its protein product is CASVPGHLNSGANVLTF.

The V gene is TRBV5-1, the J gene TRBJ2-1, with 14 bases fitting TRBD2. CDR3 length: 16 residues. V lost 3 bases, J lost 11 bases, and 10 bases stayed unmatched. Germline CDR1 reads SGHRS; CDR2 reads YFSETQ. Here the CDR3 reads CASSYYGTSGSKQQFF. The CDR3 DNA reads TGCGCCAGCAGCTACTACGGGACTAGCGGGAGCAAGCAGCAGTTCTTC.

This clonotype was counted ten times or more. The chain employs TRBV10-2 and TRBJ1-3; D is ambiguous. Germline V gene sequence: CDR1 WSHSY, CDR2 SAAADI. Trimming pared 7 bases from V and 2 bases from J, leaving 6 bases between. The CDR3 contains 12 residues. The CDR3 nucleotides are TGCGCCAGCACAGAAACTGGAAACACCATATATTTT. Amino acids: CASTETGNTIYF.

This rearrangement joins TRBV20-1 to TRBJ1-1; D gene uncertain. This CDR3 has 12 residues. The ends were cut back, 2 bases at V and 5 bases at J, with 9 bases in the middle. Germline V gene sequence: CDR1 DFQATT, CDR2 SNEGSKA (reference sequence). This chain's CDR3 is CSARLRETEAFF. The CDR3 DNA is TGCAGTGCTAGATTGCGGGAAACTGAAGCTTTCTTT.

The V and J genes are TRBV20-1 and TRBJ2-7, with 12 positions matching TRBD2. Germline CDR1 and CDR2: DFQATT and SNEGSKA (reference sequence). The trim removed 0 bases at V and 5 bases at J, leaving 8 bases unmatched. This CDR3 region has 16 residues. In DNA, the CDR3 is TGCAGTGCTAGAGACGGGGGGGGACTAGCGGGTCACGAGCAGTACTTC. Translating it yields CSARDGGGLAGHEQYF.

The sample holds many counts of this clonotype. The chain uses TRBV6-1 and TRBJ2-5; D possibly corresponds to TRBD2 (6 bases). CDR3 size: 14 residues. CDR1 is MNHNS and CDR2 is SASEGT in the germline V gene. Trimming stripped 8 bases from V and 1 base from J, with 14 bases between. This chain's CDR3 is CASGRTYSQETQYF. Written as DNA, the CDR3 is TGTGCCAGCGGGAGGACCTATTCCCAAGAGACCCAGTACTTC.

This clonotype was observed a few times. The V gene is TRBV4-1, the J gene TRBJ2-2; D is unclear. The germline V gene encodes CDR1 MGHRA and CDR2 YSYEKL. The CDR3 covers 14 residues. V was clipped by 4 bases and J by 7 bases, with 13 bases between them. CDR3 nucleotides: TGCGCCAGCAGCCGAGTAGAGGTTGGCGGGGAGCTGTTTTTT. Its protein is CASSRVEVGGELFF.

This clonotype has ten or more counts. V gene TRBV7-2 combines with J gene TRBJ1-2; D gene uncertain. Germline V lookup: CDR1 SGHTA, CDR2 FQGNSA. This CDR3 is built from 15 residues. The V end was cut by 5 bases, the J end by 4 bases, with 17 bases between. The CDR3 sequence: CASSSDNTDAYGYTF. CDR3 nucleotides: TGTGCCAGCAGCAGCGACAATACCGATGCCTATGGCTACACCTTC.

This clonotype was observed at least ten times. V is TRBV28 and J is TRBJ1-3, with 7 bases fitting TRBD1. The CDR3 is 14 residues long. V dropped 6 bases and J dropped 2; count of bases not matched to a gene: 4. From germline, CDR1 is MDHEN and CDR2 SYDVKM. Written as DNA, the CDR3 is TGTGCCAGCAGGGAACAGGGGACTGGAAACACCATATATTTT. The encoded protein is CASREQGTGNTIYF.

This clonotype was observed a handful of times. This sequence joins TRBV6-1 and TRBJ2-1, with no clear D. V lost 2 bases and J lost 5, with 7 bases in between. CDR3 length: 13 residues. CDR1 and CDR2 from the germline V gene are MNHNS and SASEGT. The CDR3 reads CASSEKWDNEQFF. The CDR3 nucleotides read TGTGCCAGCAGTGAAAAGTGGGACAATGAGCAGTTCTTC.

This clonotype has only a few counts. V usage is TRBV3-1 and J usage is TRBJ2-1; either TRBD1 or TRBD2 may fit D (5 bases each). The length of the CDR3 is 14 residues. Germline assignment: CDR1 LGHDT and CDR2 YNNKEL (reference sequence). Trimming removed 7 bases at V and 5 bases at J, with 15 bases between. The CDR3 DNA follows: TGTGCCAGCACCCCCGCGAGGGGTGACAATGAGCAGTTCTTC. Translating it yields CASTPARGDNEQFF.

This clonotype was counted many times. The chain carries TRBV11-2 and TRBJ2-7; D may be TRBD1 or TRBD2 (5 bases each). The CDR3 length is 14 residues. Germline V gene lookup returns CDR1 SGHAT and CDR2 FQNNGV. Trimming left V 5 bases short and J 0 bases short, with 11 bases between. The CDR3 here is CASSRDGGSYEQYV. In DNA form, the CDR3 reads TGTGCCAGCAGCAGGGACGGAGGCTCCTACGAGCAGTACGTC.

This clonotype was counted a few times. This chain connects TRBV6-1 to TRBJ2-3, with D perhaps matching TRBD2 (5 bases). The CDR3 totals 15 residues. CDR1 MNHNS and CDR2 SASEGT come from the germline V gene. V was pared by 4 bases and J by 4 bases, with 15 bases between. The CDR3, as DNA: TGTGCCAGCAGTGGGTCGGGGAGTGGGGCAGATACGCAGTATTTT. This sequence encodes CASSGSGSGADTQYF.

This sequence joins TRBV11-2 and TRBJ2-7; TRBD2 matches 11 bases. This CDR3 has 14 residues. Trimming at V came to 3 bases and at J to 6 bases, leaving 4 bases not matched to a gene. Germline V lookup: CDR1 SGHAT, CDR2 FQNNGV. The CDR3 reads CASSLPTSGSEQYF. The CDR3 DNA reads as TGTGCCAGCAGCTTGCCAACTAGCGGGAGCGAGCAGTACTTC.

The chain is built from TRBV7-3 and TRBJ2-1; 11 nucleotides agree with TRBD2. The germline V gene encodes CDR1 SGHTA and CDR2 FQGTGA. The V and J ends lost 4 bases and 8 bases, in that order; junction bases with no gene match: 7. The CDR3 totals 15 residues. The CDR3 region has the DNA TGTGCCAGCAGCTCGGGACTAGCGGTAGTGGATGAGCAGTTCTTC. This translates into CASSSGLAVVDEQFF. Using reference TRBV7-3 and TRBJ2-1 for the parts outside the CDR3, the full variable domain is GAGVSQTPSNKVTEKGKYVELRCDPISGHTALYWYRQSLGQGPEFLIYFQGTGAADDSGLPNDRFFAVRPEGSVSTLKIQRTERGDSAVYLCASSSGLAVVDEQFFGPGTRLTVL.